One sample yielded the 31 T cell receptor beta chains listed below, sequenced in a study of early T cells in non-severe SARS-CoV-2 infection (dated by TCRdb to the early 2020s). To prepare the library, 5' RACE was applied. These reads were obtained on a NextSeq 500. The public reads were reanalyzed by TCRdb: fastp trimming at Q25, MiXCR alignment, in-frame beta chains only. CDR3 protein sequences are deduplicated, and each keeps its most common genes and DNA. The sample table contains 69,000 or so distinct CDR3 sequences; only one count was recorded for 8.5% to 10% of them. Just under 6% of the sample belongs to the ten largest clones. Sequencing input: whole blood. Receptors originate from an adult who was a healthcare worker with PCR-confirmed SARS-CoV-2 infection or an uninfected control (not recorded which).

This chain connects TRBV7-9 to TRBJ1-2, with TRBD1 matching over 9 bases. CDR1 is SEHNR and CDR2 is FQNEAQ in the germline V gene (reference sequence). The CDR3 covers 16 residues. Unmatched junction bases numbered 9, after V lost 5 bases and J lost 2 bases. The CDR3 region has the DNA TGTGCCAGCAGCCCGACGGGACAGGGTTTAAACTATGGCTACACCTTC. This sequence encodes CASSPTGQGLNYGYTF.

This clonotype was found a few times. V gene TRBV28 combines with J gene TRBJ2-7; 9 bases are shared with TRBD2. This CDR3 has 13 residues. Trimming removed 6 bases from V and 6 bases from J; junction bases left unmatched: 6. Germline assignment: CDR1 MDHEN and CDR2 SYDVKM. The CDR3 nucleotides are TGTGCCAGCAGGGGCGCGGGGGGGAGCGAGCAGTACTTC. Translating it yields CASRGAGGSEQYF.

The CDR3 DNA follows: TGTGCCAGCAGCACCCTACTCAGGGGCGGTGAAGCTTTCTTT. Its translation: CASSTLLRGGEAFF. J is TRBJ1-1 and V is TRBV3-1; D might be TRBD1 (6 bases). The V end lost 5 bases, the J end lost 7 bases, and 17 bases lay between the germline ends. Germline lookup yields CDR1 LGHDT and CDR2 YNNKEL (reference sequence). CDR3 length: 14 residues.

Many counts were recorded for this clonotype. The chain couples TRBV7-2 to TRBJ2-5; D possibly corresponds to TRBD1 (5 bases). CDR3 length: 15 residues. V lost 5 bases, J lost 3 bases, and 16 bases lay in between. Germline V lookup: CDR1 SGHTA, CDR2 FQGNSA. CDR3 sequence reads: CASSPIIGAEETQYF. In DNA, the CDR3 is TGTGCCAGCAGCCCCATTATTGGGGCAGAAGAGACCCAGTACTTC.

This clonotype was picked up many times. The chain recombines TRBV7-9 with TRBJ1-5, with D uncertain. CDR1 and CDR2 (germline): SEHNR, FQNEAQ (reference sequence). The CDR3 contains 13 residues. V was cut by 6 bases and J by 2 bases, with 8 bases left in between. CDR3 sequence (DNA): TGTGCCAGCAGTCTCCAGGGCAATCAGCCCCAGCATTTT. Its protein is CASSLQGNQPQHF.

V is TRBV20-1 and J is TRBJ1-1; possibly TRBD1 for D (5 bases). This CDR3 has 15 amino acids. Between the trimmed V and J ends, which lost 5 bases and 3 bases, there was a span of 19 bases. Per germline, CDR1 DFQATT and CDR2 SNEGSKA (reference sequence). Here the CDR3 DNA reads TGCAGTGCTTACCCGGGGCGGTTTTGGGACACTGAAGCTTTCTTT. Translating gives CSAYPGRFWDTEAFF.

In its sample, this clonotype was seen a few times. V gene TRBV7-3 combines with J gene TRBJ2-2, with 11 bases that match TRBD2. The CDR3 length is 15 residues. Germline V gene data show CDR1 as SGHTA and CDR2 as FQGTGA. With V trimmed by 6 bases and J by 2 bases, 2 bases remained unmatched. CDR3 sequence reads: CASRTSGSNTGELFF. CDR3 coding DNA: TGTGCCAGCAGAACTAGCGGGAGTAACACCGGGGAGCTGTTTTTT.

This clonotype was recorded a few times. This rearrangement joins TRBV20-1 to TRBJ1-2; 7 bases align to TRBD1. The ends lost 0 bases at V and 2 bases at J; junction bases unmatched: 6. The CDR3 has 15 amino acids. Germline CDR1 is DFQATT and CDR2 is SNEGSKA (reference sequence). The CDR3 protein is CSAREVRGTNYGYTF. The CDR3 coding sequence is TGCAGTGCTAGAGAGGTCAGGGGGACCAACTATGGCTACACCTTC.

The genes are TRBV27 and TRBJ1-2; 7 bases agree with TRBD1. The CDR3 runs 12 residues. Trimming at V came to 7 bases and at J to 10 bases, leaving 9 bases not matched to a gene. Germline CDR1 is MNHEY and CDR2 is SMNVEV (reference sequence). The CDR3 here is CASTTGVRTYTF. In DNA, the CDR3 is TGTGCCAGCACCACAGGGGTCCGAACCTACACCTTC.

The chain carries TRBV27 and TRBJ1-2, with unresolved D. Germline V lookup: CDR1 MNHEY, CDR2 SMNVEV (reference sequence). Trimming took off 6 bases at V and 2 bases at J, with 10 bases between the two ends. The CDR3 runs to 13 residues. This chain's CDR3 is CASRGGSNYGYTF. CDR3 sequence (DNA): TGTGCCAGCAGGGGAGGGTCCAACTATGGCTACACCTTC.

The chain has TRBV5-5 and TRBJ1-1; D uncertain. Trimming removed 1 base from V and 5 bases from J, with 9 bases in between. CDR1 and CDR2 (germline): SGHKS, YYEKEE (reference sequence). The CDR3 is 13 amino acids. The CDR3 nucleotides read TGTGCCAGCAGCTTGTCGTATGGGACTGAAGCTTTCTTT. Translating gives CASSLSYGTEAFF.

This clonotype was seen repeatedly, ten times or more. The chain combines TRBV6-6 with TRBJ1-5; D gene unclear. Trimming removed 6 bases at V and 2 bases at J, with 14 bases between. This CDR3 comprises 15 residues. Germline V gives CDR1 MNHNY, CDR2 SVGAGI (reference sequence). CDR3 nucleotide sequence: TGTGCCAGCAGCCGAACCGTGGGAGGCAATCAGCCCCAGCATTTT. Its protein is CASSRTVGGNQPQHF.

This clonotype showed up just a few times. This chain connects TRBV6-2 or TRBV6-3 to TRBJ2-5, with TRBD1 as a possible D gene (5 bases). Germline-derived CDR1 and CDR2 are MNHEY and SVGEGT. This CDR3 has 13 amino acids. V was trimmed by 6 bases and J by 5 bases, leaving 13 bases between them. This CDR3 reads CASRPRQSETQYF. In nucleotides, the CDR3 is TGTGCCAGCAGACCCCGACAGTCGGAGACCCAGTACTTC.

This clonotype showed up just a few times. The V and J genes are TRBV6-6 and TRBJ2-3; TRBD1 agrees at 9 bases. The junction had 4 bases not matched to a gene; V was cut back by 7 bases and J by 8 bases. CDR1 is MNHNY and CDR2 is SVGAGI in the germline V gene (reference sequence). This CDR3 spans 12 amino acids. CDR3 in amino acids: CASKTGGGTQYF. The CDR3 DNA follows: TGTGCCAGCAAGACAGGGGGGGGTACGCAGTATTTT.

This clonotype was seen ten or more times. The CDR3 bases are TGTGCCAGCAGCCTGGCGACAGGGCAAGAGACCCAGTACTTC. Its protein product is CASSLATGQETQYF. The chain is built from TRBV7-9 and TRBJ2-5; TRBD1 aligns across 7 bases. The junction had 5 bases not matched to a gene; V was cut back by 5 bases and J by 2 bases. Germline loops: CDR1 SEHNR, CDR2 FQNEAQ (reference sequence). This CDR3 comprises 14 residues. Based on the CDR3 plus reference TRBV7-9 and TRBJ2-5, the full variable domain is DTGVSQNPRHKITKRGQNVTFRCDPISEHNRLYWYRQTLGQGPEFLTYFQNEAQLEKSRLLSDRFSAERPKGSFSTLEIQRTEQGDSAMYLCASSLATGQETQYFGPGTRLLVL.

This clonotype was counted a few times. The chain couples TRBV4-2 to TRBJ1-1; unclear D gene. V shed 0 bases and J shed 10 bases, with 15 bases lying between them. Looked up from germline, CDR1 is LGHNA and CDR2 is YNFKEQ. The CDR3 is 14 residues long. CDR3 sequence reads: CASSQDLRDRTAFF. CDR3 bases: TGTGCCAGCAGCCAAGATCTTCGTGACCGGACAGCTTTCTTT.

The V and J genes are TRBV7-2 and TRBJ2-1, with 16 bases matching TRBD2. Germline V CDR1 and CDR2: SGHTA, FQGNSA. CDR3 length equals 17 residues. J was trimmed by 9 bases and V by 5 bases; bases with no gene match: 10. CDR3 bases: TGTGCCAGCAGCCTTGGGACTAGCGGGGGGGTTGCGGTTGAGCAGTTCTTC. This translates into CASSLGTSGGVAVEQFF.

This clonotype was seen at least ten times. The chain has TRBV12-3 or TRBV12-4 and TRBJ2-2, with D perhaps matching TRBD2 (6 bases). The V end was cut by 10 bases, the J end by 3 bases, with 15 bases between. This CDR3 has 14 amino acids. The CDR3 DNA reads TGTGCCACCCGTCCGGCGGGACACACCGGGGAGCTGTTTTTT. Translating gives CATRPAGHTGELFF.

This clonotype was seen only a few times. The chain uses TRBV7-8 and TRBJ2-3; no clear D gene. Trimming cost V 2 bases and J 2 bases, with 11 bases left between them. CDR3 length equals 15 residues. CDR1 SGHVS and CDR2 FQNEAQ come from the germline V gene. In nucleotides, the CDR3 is TGTGCCAGCAGCTTATCGACGGCCGACACAGATACGCAGTATTTT. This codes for CASSLSTADTDTQYF.

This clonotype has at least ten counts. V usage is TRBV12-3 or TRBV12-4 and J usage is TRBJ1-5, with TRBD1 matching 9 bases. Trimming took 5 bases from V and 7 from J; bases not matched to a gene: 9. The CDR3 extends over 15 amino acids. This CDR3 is CASSPTGGAGQPQHF. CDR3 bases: TGTGCCAGCAGTCCCACAGGGGGCGCGGGGCAGCCCCAGCATTTT.

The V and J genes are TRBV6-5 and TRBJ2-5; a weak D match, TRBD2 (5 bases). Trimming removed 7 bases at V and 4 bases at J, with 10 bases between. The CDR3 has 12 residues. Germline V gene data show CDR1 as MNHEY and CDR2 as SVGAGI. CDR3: CASTAGGETQYF. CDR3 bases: TGTGCCAGCACTGCGGGTGGAGAGACCCAGTACTTC.

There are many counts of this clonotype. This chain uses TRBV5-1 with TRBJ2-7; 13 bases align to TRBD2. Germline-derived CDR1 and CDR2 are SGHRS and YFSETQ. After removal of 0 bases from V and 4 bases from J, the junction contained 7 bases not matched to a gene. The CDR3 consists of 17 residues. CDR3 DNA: TGCGCCAGCAGCTTGGGTACTAGCGGGAGGGCCCTTTACGAGCAGTACTTC. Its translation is CASSLGTSGRALYEQYF.

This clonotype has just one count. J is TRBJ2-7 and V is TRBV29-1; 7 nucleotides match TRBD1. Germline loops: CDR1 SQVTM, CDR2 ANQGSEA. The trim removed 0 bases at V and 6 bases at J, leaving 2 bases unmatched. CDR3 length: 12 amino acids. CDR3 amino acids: CSVEETGREQYF. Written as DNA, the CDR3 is TGCAGCGTTGAAGAGACAGGGCGCGAGCAGTACTTC.

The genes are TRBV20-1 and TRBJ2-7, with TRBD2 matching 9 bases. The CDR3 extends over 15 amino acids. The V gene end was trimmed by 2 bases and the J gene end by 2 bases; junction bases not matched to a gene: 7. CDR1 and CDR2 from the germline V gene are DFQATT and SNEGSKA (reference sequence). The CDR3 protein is CSARMSLAGTYEQYF. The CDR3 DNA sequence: TGCAGTGCTAGAATGAGTCTAGCGGGGACCTACGAGCAGTACTTC.

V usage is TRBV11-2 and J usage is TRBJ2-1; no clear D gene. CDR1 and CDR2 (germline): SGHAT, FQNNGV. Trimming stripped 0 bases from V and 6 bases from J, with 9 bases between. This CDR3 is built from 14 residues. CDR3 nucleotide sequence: TGTGCCAGCAGCTTAGAGGGCAGTTCCAATGAGCAGTTCTTC. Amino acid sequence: CASSLEGSSNEQFF.

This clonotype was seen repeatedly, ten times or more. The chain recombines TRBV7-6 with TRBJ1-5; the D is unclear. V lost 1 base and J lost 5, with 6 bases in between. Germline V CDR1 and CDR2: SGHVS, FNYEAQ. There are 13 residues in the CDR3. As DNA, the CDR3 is TGTGCCAGCAGCTTAGACGAGGATCAGCCCCAGCATTTT. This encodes CASSLDEDQPQHF.

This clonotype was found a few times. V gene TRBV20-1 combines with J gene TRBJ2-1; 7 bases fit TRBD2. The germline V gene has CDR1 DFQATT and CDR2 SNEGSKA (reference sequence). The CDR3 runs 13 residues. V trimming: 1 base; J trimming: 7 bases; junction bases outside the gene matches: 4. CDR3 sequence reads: CSARVRGENEQFF. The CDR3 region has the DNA TGCAGTGCTAGAGTACGGGGGGAGAATGAGCAGTTCTTC.

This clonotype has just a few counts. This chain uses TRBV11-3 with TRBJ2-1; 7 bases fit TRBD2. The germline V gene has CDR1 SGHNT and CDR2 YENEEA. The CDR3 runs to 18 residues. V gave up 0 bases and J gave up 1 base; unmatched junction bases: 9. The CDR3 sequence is CASSLDLGGSESYNEQFF. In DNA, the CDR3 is TGTGCCAGCAGCTTAGATCTAGGCGGGAGCGAATCCTACAATGAGCAGTTCTTC.

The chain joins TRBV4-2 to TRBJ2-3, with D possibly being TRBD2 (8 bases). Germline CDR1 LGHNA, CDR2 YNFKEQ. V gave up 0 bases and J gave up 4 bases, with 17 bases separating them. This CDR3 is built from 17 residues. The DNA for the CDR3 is TGTGCCAGCAGCCAAGACGGGACTAGAGGGGGCCCAGATACGCAGTATTTT. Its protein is CASSQDGTRGGPDTQYF.

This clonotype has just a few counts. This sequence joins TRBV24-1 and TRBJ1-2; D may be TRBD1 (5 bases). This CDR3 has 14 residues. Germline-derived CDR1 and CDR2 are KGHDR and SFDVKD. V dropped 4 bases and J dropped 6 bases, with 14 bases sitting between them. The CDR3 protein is CATSENGDPHGYTF. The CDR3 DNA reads TGTGCCACCAGTGAAAATGGGGACCCACATGGCTACACCTTC.

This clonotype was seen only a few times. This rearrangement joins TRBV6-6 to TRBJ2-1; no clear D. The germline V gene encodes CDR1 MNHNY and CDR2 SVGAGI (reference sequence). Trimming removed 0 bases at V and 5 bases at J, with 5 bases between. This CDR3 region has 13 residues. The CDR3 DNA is TGTGCCAGCAGTTACTCTAGAGACAATGAGCAGTTCTTC. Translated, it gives CASSYSRDNEQFF.